Described below is a single T cell receptor beta chain sequence and its context. This specimen belongs to a study of blood T cell repertoires in COVID-19. Looking at the study overall: Acute and convalescent COVID-19 specimens originated in the United States, Italy and Spain.

Original data processing: Estimation of nucleated cell counts relied on the amplification of reference gene primers. Generated by immunoSEQ multiplex PCR, the TCRdb table keeps only in-frame clones and is missing some. That table supplies the V and J calls and clone size; D and trimming were determined from the DNA. The table has under 250,000 clones, around four fifths seen once; the top ten hold just over 8.5%. CDR1 LNHDA and CDR2 SQIVND come from the germline V gene (reference sequence). Between the trimmed V and J ends, which lost 6 bases and 1 base, there was a span of 3 bases. The CDR3 runs to 11 residues.

The genes are TRBV19 and TRBJ1-1; no definite D call. The sequencing input was peripheral blood. The TCR was taken from a man in his forties with active or convalescent COVID-19. DNA of the CDR3: TGTGCCAGTAGCAAGAACACTGAAGCTTTCTTT. It is translated as CASSKNTEAFF.